The 28 T cell receptor beta chains presented below share a single source sample, sequenced in a study of cytomegalovirus exposure and HLA in healthy donors. The data were produced by immunoSEQ multiplex PCR, yet TCRdb's version contains in-frame clones alone and is incomplete. The sample has about 110,000 clones, around 95% seen once. Material: PBMCs. Receptor source: a woman aged 18 to 35 in good health and CMV-seronegative.

This sequence joins TRBV28 and TRBJ1-2; D might be TRBD1 (5 bases). The CDR3 is made up of 14 amino acids. Germline V CDR1 and CDR2: MDHEN, SYDVKM. V was pared by 8 bases and J by 0 bases, with 13 bases between. DNA for the CDR3: TGTGCCAGCGGGGGACGGGGGGCTAACTATGGCTACACCTTC. Protein sequence: CASGGRGANYGYTF.

The chain joins TRBV4-1 to TRBJ2-5, with 7 bases identical to TRBD2. V lost 1 base and J lost 2; bases outside the gene matches: 7. Per germline, CDR1 MGHRA and CDR2 YSYEKL. This CDR3 spans 16 amino acids. CDR3 protein: CASSQGAGSFQETQYF. The CDR3 region has the DNA TGCGCCAGCAGCCAAGGAGCGGGGTCTTTTCAAGAGACCCAGTACTTC.

This chain's CDR3 is CASSQVWRGFNEKLFF. For the CDR3, the DNA is TGCGCCAGCAGCCAAGTTTGGAGGGGCTTTAATGAAAAACTGTTTTTT. J is TRBJ1-4 and V is TRBV4-3, with a weak D call TRBD1 (5 bases). There are 16 residues in the CDR3. Looked up from germline, CDR1 is LGHNA and CDR2 is YSLEER. V lost 1 base and J 4 bases, leaving 13 bases between the germline ends.

The chain joins TRBV29-1 to TRBJ2-3; 9 nucleotides agree with TRBD2. Trimming at V came to 4 bases and at J to 4 bases, leaving 9 bases not matched to a gene. CDR1 SQVTM and CDR2 ANQGSEA come from the germline V gene. The CDR3 has 15 residues. CDR3 coding DNA: TGCAGCGTTGGTGGCGGGGGGGCCTTCGCAGATACGCAGTATTTT. Protein sequence: CSVGGGGAFADTQYF.

The DNA of the CDR3 is TGTGCCAGCAGTCTTCTCCAACCCCTACAGGGGCAGGAAAAACTGTTTTTT. Residues: CASSLLQPLQGQEKLFF. V gene TRBV28 combines with J gene TRBJ1-4, with 7 bases identical to TRBD1. Germline loops: CDR1 MDHEN, CDR2 SYDVKM. This CDR3 has 17 residues. V was clipped by 5 bases and J by 8 bases; unmatched bases: 17.

The V and J genes are TRBV12-5 and TRBJ2-2; 11 nucleotides align to TRBD2. The CDR3 totals 18 residues. Unmatched junction bases numbered 5, after V lost 0 bases and J lost 2 bases. Germline lookup yields CDR1 LGHNT and CDR2 FRNRAP. CDR3 protein: CASGLVLAGAANTGELFF. Written as DNA, the CDR3 is TGTGCTAGTGGTTTGGTACTAGCGGGGGCCGCCAACACCGGGGAGCTGTTTTTT.

The chain recombines TRBV9 with TRBJ1-1; possibly TRBD1 for D (6 bases). CDR1 is SGDLS and CDR2 is YYNGEE in the germline V gene. The CDR3 contains 14 residues. V was clipped by 5 bases and J by 8 bases, with 19 bases between them. CDR3 nucleotide sequence: TGTGCCAGCAGTGAAAGGGGGTTTGGTGAGGAAGCTTTCTTT. Its protein product is CASSERGFGEEAFF.

V gene TRBV4-3 combines with J gene TRBJ2-7; 10 nucleotides line up with TRBD1. CDR1 and CDR2 (germline): LGHNA, YSLEER. The CDR3 has 16 residues. After removal of 3 bases from V and 0 bases from J, the junction contained 5 bases not matched to a gene. CDR3: CASSHDRQGASYEQYF. For the CDR3, the DNA is TGCGCCAGCAGCCACGACCGACAGGGGGCCTCCTACGAGCAGTACTTC.

V gene TRBV7-6 combines with J gene TRBJ1-1; TRBD1 is a possible D gene (6 bases). In germline, CDR1 is SGHVS, CDR2 FNYEAQ. Trimming removed 4 bases from V and 7 bases from J, with 10 bases in between. The CDR3 is made up of 12 amino acids. DNA of the CDR3: TGTGCCAGCAGCTCAGAGGACAGTGAAGCTTTCTTT. The encoded protein is CASSSEDSEAFF.

The chain uses TRBV5-4 and TRBJ2-2; 10 bases fit TRBD1. The CDR3 runs to 16 residues. The germline CDR1 and CDR2 sequences are SGHNT and YYREEE (reference sequence). V lost 5 bases and J lost 5; bases outside the gene matches: 9. The CDR3 DNA reads TGTGCCAGCAGTACCAGACAGGGGGCTCGGACCGGGGAGCTGTTTTTT. The encoded protein is CASSTRQGARTGELFF.

V and J are TRBV5-1 and TRBJ1-2; D not resolved. CDR3 length: 14 amino acids. From germline, CDR1 is SGHRS and CDR2 YFSETQ. Trimming removed 4 bases at V and 4 bases at J, with 14 bases between. The CDR3 loop is CASSPALRAYGYTF. The CDR3 nucleotides are TGCGCCAGCAGCCCCGCCCTTCGAGCCTATGGCTACACCTTC.

J is TRBJ2-6 and V is TRBV29-1; 7 nucleotides agree with TRBD1. This CDR3 has 16 amino acids. The germline gives CDR1 SQVTM, CDR2 ANQGSEA. The J segment lost 1 base and the V segment lost 4 bases, leaving 7 bases of the junction unmatched. The CDR3 region has the DNA TGCAGCGTTGTAGGGGGCGATCGATCTGGGGCCAACGTCCTGACTTTC. Its protein is CSVVGGDRSGANVLTF.

The V gene is TRBV18, the J gene TRBJ1-6, with D tentatively TRBD1 (6 bases). CDR1 is KGHSH, CDR2 LQKENI, per germline. This CDR3 is 14 amino acids long. Trimming took 2 bases from V and 9 from J, leaving 11 bases between them. This chain's CDR3 is CASSPRQETSPLHF. As DNA, the CDR3 is TGTGCCAGCTCACCAAGACAGGAGACTTCACCCCTCCACTTT.

The rearrangement joins TRBV7-2 to TRBJ2-1, with 9 positions matching TRBD1. The CDR3 is 15 residues long. V shed 3 bases and J 7 bases; nucleotides not matched to a gene: 7. Germline V gene lookup returns CDR1 SGHTA and CDR2 FQGNSA. The CDR3: CASSFGTGMVNEQFF. Here the CDR3 DNA reads TGTGCCAGCAGCTTCGGGACAGGGATGGTAAATGAGCAGTTCTTC.

This rearrangement joins TRBV28 to TRBJ2-3, with 9 positions matching TRBD2. From germline, CDR1 is MDHEN and CDR2 SYDVKM. The CDR3 runs to 16 residues. Trimming removed 1 base from V and 1 base from J; junction bases left unmatched: 3. The CDR3 region is CASSLLIAGGTDTQYF. In DNA form, the CDR3 reads TGTGCCAGCAGTTTATTAATAGCGGGGGGCACAGATACGCAGTATTTT.

The chain combines TRBV30 with TRBJ1-5; TRBD1 is a possible D gene (5 bases). V was trimmed by 3 bases and J by 5 bases, leaving 11 bases between them. The CDR3 extends over 13 amino acids. Germline values: CDR1 GTSNPN, CDR2 SVGIG (reference sequence). This CDR3 reads CAWSRDSHQPQHF. The CDR3 nucleotides read TGTGCCTGGAGCCGAGACAGCCATCAGCCCCAGCATTTT.

This clone was recorded only once. This sequence joins TRBV28 and TRBJ2-7; TRBD1 agrees at 8 bases. The CDR3 runs 16 residues. With V trimmed by 6 bases and J by 4 bases, 14 bases remained unmatched. CDR1 MDHEN and CDR2 SYDVKM come from the germline V gene. DNA for the CDR3: TGTGCCAGCAGACAACCAGGGGGCCTCCTCCAATACGAGCAGTACTTC. Translation: CASRQPGGLLQYEQYF.

The V and J genes are TRBV25-1 and TRBJ2-7; no clear D. There are 14 residues in the CDR3. The V gene lost 4 bases and the J gene lost 4 bases, with 14 bases spanning the gap. Germline V gives CDR1 MGHDK, CDR2 SYGVNS. CDR3 protein: CASSAPPPRYEQYF. The CDR3 DNA follows: TGTGCCAGCAGTGCCCCACCTCCTAGGTACGAGCAGTACTTC.

The chain combines TRBV18 with TRBJ1-4; D gene unclear. The length of the CDR3 is 14 residues. The germline V gene has CDR1 KGHSH and CDR2 LQKENI. The V and J ends lost 4 bases and 10 bases respectively, with 16 bases between them. The CDR3 sequence: CASSRAPKGGKLFF. CDR3 nucleotide sequence: TGTGCCAGCTCACGCGCGCCAAAAGGCGGAAAACTGTTTTTT.

The chain uses TRBV7-9 and TRBJ2-3; no clear D gene. V was pared by 6 bases and J by 0 bases, with 13 bases between. This CDR3 region has 15 residues. Germline values: CDR1 SEHNR, CDR2 FQNEAQ (reference sequence). In DNA form, the CDR3 reads TGTGCCAGCAGTGCACAGCACTCTAGCACAGATACGCAGTATTTT. Translated: CASSAQHSSTDTQYF.

The chain joins TRBV7-2 to TRBJ1-6; D gene ambiguous. The germline V and J ends were trimmed by 2 bases and 8 bases, with 10 bases remaining between them. This CDR3 comprises 14 residues. The germline V gene has CDR1 SGHTA and CDR2 FQGNSA. The chain's CDR3 is CASSLTGVHSPLHF. The DNA of the CDR3 is TGTGCCAGCAGCTTAACCGGGGTCCATTCACCCCTCCACTTT. Full variable domain (rest looked up from reference TRBV7-2 and TRBJ1-6): GAGVSQSPSNKVTEKGKDVELRCDPISGHTALYWYRQSLGQGLEFLIYFQGNSAPDKSGLPSDRFSAERTGGSVSTLTIQRTQQEDSAVYLCASSLTGVHSPLHFGNGTRLTVT.

The chain has TRBV11-3 and TRBJ2-1; 7 bases match TRBD2. Per the germline V gene, CDR1 is SGHNT and CDR2 is YENEEA. This CDR3 comprises 16 residues. V was clipped by 2 bases and J by 8 bases; unmatched bases: 12. DNA of the CDR3: TGTGCCAGCAGCTTAAAATCGGGGACTATAAGCGATGAGCAGTTCTTC. Translation gives CASSLKSGTISDEQFF.

The rearrangement uses TRBV6-1 and TRBJ2-1, with 14 nucleotides matching TRBD2. CDR1 and CDR2 (germline): MNHNS, SASEGT. The CDR3 is 20 residues long. J gave up 2 bases and V 4 bases, and 13 bases lay outside the gene matches. The CDR3 spells CASSVYAGTSGGLPYNEQFF. The DNA for the CDR3 is TGTGCCAGCAGTGTCTACGCCGGGACTAGCGGGGGCCTCCCCTACAATGAGCAGTTCTTC.

This clone was recorded only once. V and J are TRBV29-1 and TRBJ2-5, with 10 bases lining up with TRBD2. Germline V CDR1 and CDR2: SQVTM, ANQGSEA. The CDR3 consists of 12 residues. The J segment lost 4 bases and the V segment lost 7 bases, leaving 3 bases of the junction unmatched. DNA of the CDR3: TGCAGCGGGGGGACTAGCGTAGAGACCCAGTACTTC. Translating it yields CSGGTSVETQYF.

This clone appeared a single time. This chain joins TRBV7-9 and TRBJ1-2; D unclear. The germline V and J ends were trimmed by 0 bases and 5 bases, with 16 bases remaining between them. Per germline, CDR1 SEHNR and CDR2 FQNEAQ (reference sequence). The CDR3 contains 16 residues. The CDR3 loop reads CASSLAGGLQIYGYTF. The CDR3 DNA reads TGTGCCAGCAGCTTAGCAGGAGGGCTTCAGATATATGGCTACACCTTC. Variable domain in full (rest from reference TRBV7-9 and TRBJ1-2): DTGVSQNPRHKITKRGQNVTFRCDPISEHNRLYWYRQTLGQGPEFLTYFQNEAQLEKSRLLSDRFSAERPKGSFSTLEIQRTEQGDSAMYLCASSLAGGLQIYGYTFGSGTRLTVV.

The genes are TRBV30 and TRBJ2-7; maybe TRBD2 (6 bases). V lost 3 bases to trimming and J lost 3 bases, with 18 bases between them. The CDR3 sequence is 15 residues long. CDR1 is GTSNPN and CDR2 is SVGIG in the germline V gene (reference sequence). CDR3: CAWRRQTSGVYEQYF. CDR3 nucleotides: TGTGCCTGGAGGCGACAGACATCGGGGGTCTACGAGCAGTACTTC. The whole variable domain, remainder taken from reference TRBV30 and TRBJ2-7, is SQTIHQWPATLVQPVGSPLSLECTVEGTSNPNLYWYRQAAGRGLQLLFYSVGIGQISSEVPQNLSASRPQDRQFILSSKKLLLSDSGFYLCAWRRQTSGVYEQYFGPGTRLTVT.

This clone was seen only once. V is TRBV21-1 and J is TRBJ2-1; the listed D gene, TRBD2, was not tested against the DNA. TRBV21-1 is recorded as a pseudogene. The CDR3 extends over 13 amino acids. The CDR3 loop is CASSRRAGSEQFF. CDR3 nucleotides: TGTGCCAGCAGCCGACGGGCCGGGAGTGAGCAGTTCTTC.

The gene calls are TRBV13 and TRBJ1-1; D gene uncertain. There are 12 residues in the CDR3. Germline V gene sequence: CDR1 PRHDT, CDR2 FYEKMQ (reference sequence). Between the trimmed V and J ends, which lost 1 base and 7 bases, there was a span of 7 bases. This CDR3 reads CASSLAGGEAFF. CDR3 sequence (DNA): TGTGCCAGCAGCTTAGCCGGAGGTGAAGCTTTCTTT.